This TCR beta chain was identified in a study of blood T cells in healthy people across ages. From germline, CDR1 is SEHNR and CDR2 FQNEAQ (reference sequence). The CDR3 consists of 16 residues. This clonotype came up a few times. A sample-barcoded 5' primer and a J-beta primer mix were used in a second PCR of about 7 to 11 cycles. TCRdb ran MiXCR on the 5' RACE reads and lists one entry per CDR3 protein. The data show approximately 760,000 distinct CDR3 sequences, 20% to 25% seen once. The data also belong to a second study, concerning T cells of mothers and their children. That publication notes: The yield was over 8 million TCR beta CDR3 reads from each mother and roughly 3 million from each child. Regardless of relatedness, pairs show thymic selection shaping TCR recombination output in a similar manner.

The chain has TRBV7-9 and TRBJ2-1; TRBD2 matches at 9 bases. The J call is uncertain, as TRBJ2-7 better fits the DNA end. This clonotype was sampled from a boy between 10 and 17 years old in good health. The source material was blood. This CDR3 reads CASSSTAGGNSYEQYF. The CDR3 nucleotides are TGTGCCAGCAGCTCGACGGCGGGGGGGAACTCCTACGAGCAGTACTTC.